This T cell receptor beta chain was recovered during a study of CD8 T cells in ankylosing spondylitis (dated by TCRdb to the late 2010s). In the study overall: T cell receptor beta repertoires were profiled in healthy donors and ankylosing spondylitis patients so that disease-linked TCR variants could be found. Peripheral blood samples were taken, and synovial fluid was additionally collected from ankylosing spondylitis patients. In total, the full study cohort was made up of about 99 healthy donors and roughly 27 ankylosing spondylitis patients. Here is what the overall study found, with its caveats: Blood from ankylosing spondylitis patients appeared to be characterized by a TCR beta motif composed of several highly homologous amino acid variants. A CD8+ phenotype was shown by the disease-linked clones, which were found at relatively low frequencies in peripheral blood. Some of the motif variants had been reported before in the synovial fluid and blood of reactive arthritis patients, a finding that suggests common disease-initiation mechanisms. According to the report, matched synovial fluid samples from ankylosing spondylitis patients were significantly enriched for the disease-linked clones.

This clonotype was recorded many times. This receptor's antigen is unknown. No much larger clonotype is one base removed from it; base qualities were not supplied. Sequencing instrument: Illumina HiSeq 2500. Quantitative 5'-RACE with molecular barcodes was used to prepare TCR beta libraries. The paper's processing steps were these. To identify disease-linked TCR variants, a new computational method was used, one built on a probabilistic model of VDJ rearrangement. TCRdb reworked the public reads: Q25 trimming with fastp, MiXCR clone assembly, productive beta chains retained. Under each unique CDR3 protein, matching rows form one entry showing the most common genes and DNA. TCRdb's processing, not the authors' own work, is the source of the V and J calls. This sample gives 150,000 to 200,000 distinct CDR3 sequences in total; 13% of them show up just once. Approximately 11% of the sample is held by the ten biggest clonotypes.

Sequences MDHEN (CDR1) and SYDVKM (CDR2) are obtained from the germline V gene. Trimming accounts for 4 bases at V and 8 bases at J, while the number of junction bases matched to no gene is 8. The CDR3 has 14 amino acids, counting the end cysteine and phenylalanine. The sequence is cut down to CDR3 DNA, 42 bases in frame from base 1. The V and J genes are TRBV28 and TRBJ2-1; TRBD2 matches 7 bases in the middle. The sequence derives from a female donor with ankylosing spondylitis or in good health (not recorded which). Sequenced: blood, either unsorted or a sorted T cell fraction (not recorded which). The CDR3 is CASSSGGGPYEQFF. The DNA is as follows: TGTGCCAGCAGTTCCGGGGGAGGGCCTTATGAGCAGTTCTTC. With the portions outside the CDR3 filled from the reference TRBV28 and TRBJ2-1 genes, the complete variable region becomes DVKVTQSSRYLVKRTGEKVFLECVQDMDHENMFWYRQDPGLGLRLIYFSYDVKMKEKGDIPEGYSVSREKKERFSLILESASTNQTSMYLCASSSGGGPYEQFFGPGTRLTVL.